Listed below are T cell receptor beta chains from one sample, sequenced in a study of blood T cells in healthy people across ages. A single record per CDR3 protein comes from TCRdb applying MiXCR to the 5' RACE reads. Of hundreds of thousands of distinct CDR3 sequences listed, about 30% are singletons. Source material: blood. These receptors were collected from an elderly woman in good health. Each CDR3 is given with its conserved first and last residue. D genes are given only for firm matches.

TRBJ1-1 14 NA TRBV6-1 CASSPPGVGTEAFF
TRBJ1-5 18 TRBD1 TRBV6-2/TRBV6-3 CASSYLGQGVDPPQPQHF
TRBJ1-6 15 NA TRBV4-1 CASSQFRQGQSPLHF
TRBJ1-5 13 NA TRBV20-1 CSAKGDRNQPQHF
TRBJ1-5 15 TRBD1 TRBV2 CASSVVRQGGQPQHF
TRBJ2-3 14 NA TRBV6-1 CASSEPGVSDTQYF
TRBJ2-7 13 TRBD1 TRBV7-3 CASSRTGMEEQYF
TRBJ1-4 12 NA TRBV12-3/TRBV12-4 CASSLALEKLFF
TRBJ1-5 14 NA TRBV6-6 CASSYPGNNQPQHF
TRBJ2-5 15 NA TRBV7-6 CASSLIAGTQETQYF
TRBJ2-4 14 NA TRBV20-1 CSALGPEAKNIQYF
TRBJ2-7 14 NA TRBV2 CASRASLVLDEQYF
TRBJ2-1 12 NA TRBV30 CAWSRDYNEQFF
TRBJ2-3 17 TRBD2 TRBV7-2 CASSFQAGGNRADTQYF
TRBJ2-5 13 NA TRBV20-1 CSATWTWGETQYF
TRBJ2-5 14 NA TRBV5-1 CASSLDTFQETQYF
TRBJ1-2 15 NA TRBV9 CASSVDGDGLNGYTF
TRBJ2-6 18 TRBD1 TRBV5-1 CASSWRQGAVSGANVLTF
TRBJ2-3 14 NA TRBV7-3 CASSLGSLTDTQYF
TRBJ1-2 15 NA TRBV2 CASSEASGGARGYTF
TRBJ1-5 16 TRBD1 TRBV27 CASSPRDRILNQPQHF
TRBJ2-5 14 NA TRBV2 CASSLGEHQETQYF
TRBJ1-1 15 TRBD1 TRBV5-6 CASSFTGARSAEAFF
TRBJ1-2 14 NA TRBV5-5 CASNAGRGNYGYTF
TRBJ2-5 15 TRBD1 TRBV7-2 CAISFRQGKNNEQYF
TRBJ1-4 14 NA TRBV18 CASSPLFTNEKLFF
TRBJ2-7 14 TRBD1 TRBV5-5 CASSWGQVSYEQYF
TRBJ1-1 19 TRBD1 TRBV7-9 CASSLDVIRGTGLGTEAFF
TRBJ2-3 18 TRBD2 TRBV6-2/TRBV6-3 CASSHPGLAGGSTDTQYF
TRBJ1-5 14 TRBD1 TRBV2 CASSIHGQGQPQHF
TRBJ1-3 15 NA TRBV6-2/TRBV6-3 CASSEVPASGNTIYF
TRBJ2-6 14 TRBD1 TRBV5-4 CASSPGTGNNVLTF
TRBJ2-2 21 NA TRBV7-3 CASSLKSQHRGSQVNTGERFF
NA 17 NA TRBV9 CASSLRGTSGHQETQFF
TRBJ1-3 15 NA TRBV6-5 CASSYSRGPGNTIYF
NA 12 NA TRBV20-1 CSASRASHEQYF
TRBJ2-7 15 TRBD1 TRBV4-2 CASSQGRGQDFEQYF
TRBJ2-3 14 TRBD2 TRBV20-1 CSARKRGATDTQYF
TRBJ2-1 15 NA TRBV9 CASSAISVADNEQFF
TRBJ1-2 15 TRBD1 TRBV12-3/TRBV12-4 CASSPLRGTGYGYTF
TRBJ2-4 16 NA TRBV20-1 CSAPDPRTAAKNIQYF
TRBJ2-3 14 TRBD2 TRBV30 CAWSRGARGDTQYF
TRBJ2-3 16 TRBD1 TRBV5-1 CASTQGGQGFFDTQYF
TRBJ1-2 15 NA TRBV10-3 CAISESDGANYGYTF
TRBJ2-4 17 TRBD2 TRBV6-2/TRBV6-3 CASSVSGTSGGKNIQYF
TRBJ1-5 13 NA TRBV6-1 CASSEKRDMPQHF
NA 17 NA TRBV4-1 CASSQDPRGATYNEQYF
TRBJ1-5 16 TRBD1 TRBV6-2/TRBV6-3 CASTLTGAASNQPQHF
TRBJ2-3 15 TRBD2 TRBV20-1 CSAHTQRGAADTQYF
TRBJ1-2 13 TRBD1 TRBV12-3/TRBV12-4 CASGRQGAYGYTF
TRBJ2-1 13 NA TRBV12-3/TRBV12-4 CASKGDDYNAQFF
TRBJ2-1 15 TRBD2 TRBV9 CASSAGRASSYEQFF
TRBJ2-1 12 NA TRBV29-1 CSSAELYNEQFF